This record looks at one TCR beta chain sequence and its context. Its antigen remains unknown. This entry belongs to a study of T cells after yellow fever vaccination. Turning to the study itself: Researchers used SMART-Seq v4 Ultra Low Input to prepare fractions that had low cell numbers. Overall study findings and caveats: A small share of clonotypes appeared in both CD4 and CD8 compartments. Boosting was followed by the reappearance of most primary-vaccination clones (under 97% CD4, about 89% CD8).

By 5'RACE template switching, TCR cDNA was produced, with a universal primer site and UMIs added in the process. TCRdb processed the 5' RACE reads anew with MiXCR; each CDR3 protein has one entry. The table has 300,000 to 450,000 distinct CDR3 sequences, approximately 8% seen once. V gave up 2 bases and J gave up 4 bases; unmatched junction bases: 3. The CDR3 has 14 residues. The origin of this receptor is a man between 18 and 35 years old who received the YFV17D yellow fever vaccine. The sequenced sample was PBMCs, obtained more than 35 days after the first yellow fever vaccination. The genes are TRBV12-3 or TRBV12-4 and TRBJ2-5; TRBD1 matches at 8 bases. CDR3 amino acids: CASSLTGGLETQYF. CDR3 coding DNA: TGTGCCAGCAGTTTAACAGGGGGTCTAGAGACCCAGTACTTC.